The source of this T cell receptor (beta chain) is a study of PD-1 blockade in mismatch repair-deficient tumors. Here immunoSEQ multiplex PCR was the method, and the copy in TCRdb shows in-frame clones only, minus some. The profile shows 100,000 to 150,000 clones, about 88% of them singletons. V gave up 0 bases and J gave up 2 bases; unmatched junction bases: 13. Germline lookup yields CDR1 MGHRA and CDR2 YSYEKL. This CDR3 region has 19 residues. Source: peripheral blood, taken 44 weeks after starting pembrolizumab. The chain combines TRBV4-1 with TRBJ2-7, with 10 bases lining up with TRBD2. This receptor was taken from an adult with mismatch repair-deficient cancer. The CDR3 DNA is TGCGCCAGCAGCCAAGAAACCCCGAAGGTAGCGGGAGGAACCTACGAGCAGTACTTC. Its protein product is CASSQETPKVAGGTYEQYF.